This record concerns one T cell receptor beta chain sequence. This specimen comes from a study of tumor-infiltrating lymphocytes in oesophageal squamous cell carcinoma. TCRdb re-analysed the PCR reads in MiXCR, keeping a single row per CDR3 protein. The data show 15,000 to 20,000 distinct CDR3 sequences, approximately 43% seen once. Germline loops: CDR1 MNHEY, CDR2 SVGAGI. V gave up 6 bases and J gave up 6 bases, with 18 bases separating them. This CDR3 comprises 14 residues. Material for sequencing was blood. The TCR comes from a female donor with esophageal squamous cell carcinoma. This chain connects TRBV6-5 to TRBJ2-7, with a possible D match to TRBD2 (5 bases). In DNA, the CDR3 is TGTGCCAGCAGGGGCGGGCTAGATGATAGCGAGCAGTACTTC. It yields the protein CASRGGLDDSEQYF.